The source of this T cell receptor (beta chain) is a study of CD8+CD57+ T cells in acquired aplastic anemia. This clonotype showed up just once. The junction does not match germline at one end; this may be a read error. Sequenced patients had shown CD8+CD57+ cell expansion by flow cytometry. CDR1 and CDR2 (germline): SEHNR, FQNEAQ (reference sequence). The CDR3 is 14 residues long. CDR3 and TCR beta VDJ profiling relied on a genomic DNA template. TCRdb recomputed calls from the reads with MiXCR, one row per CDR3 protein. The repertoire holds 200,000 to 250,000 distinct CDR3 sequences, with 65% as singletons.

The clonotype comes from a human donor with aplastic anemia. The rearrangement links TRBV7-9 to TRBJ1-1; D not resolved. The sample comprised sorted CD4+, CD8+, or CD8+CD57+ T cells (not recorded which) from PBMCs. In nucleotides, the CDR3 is TGCGCCAGCAGCTTGGAGAGGACGACCACTGAAGCTTTCTTT. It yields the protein CASSLERTTTEAFF.